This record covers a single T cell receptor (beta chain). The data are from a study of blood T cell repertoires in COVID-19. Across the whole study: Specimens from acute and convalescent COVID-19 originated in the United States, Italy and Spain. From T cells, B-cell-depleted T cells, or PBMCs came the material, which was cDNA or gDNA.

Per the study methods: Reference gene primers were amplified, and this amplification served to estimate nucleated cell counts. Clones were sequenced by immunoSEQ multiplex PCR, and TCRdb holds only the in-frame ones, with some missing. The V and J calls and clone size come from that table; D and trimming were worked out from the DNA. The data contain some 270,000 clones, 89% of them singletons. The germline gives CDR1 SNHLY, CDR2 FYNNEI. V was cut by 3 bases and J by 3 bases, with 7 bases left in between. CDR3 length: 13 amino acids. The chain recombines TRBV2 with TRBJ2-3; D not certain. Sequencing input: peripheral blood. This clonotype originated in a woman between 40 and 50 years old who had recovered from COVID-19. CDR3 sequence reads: CASSDVFTDTQYF. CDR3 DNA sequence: TGTGCCAGCAGTGATGTCTTTACAGATACGCAGTATTTT.